These T cell receptor beta chains were read from a single sample in a study of CD8 T cells in ankylosing spondylitis. Each CDR3 protein is one row after TCRdb ran MiXCR on the 5' RACE reads. The sample includes approximately 400,000 distinct CDR3 sequences, approximately 17% of them seen just once. The specimen sequenced was blood, either unsorted or a sorted T cell fraction (not recorded which). These receptors were obtained from a male donor with ankylosing spondylitis. Each CDR3 is given with its conserved first and last residue. The D gene is left open where the match is weak. For some rows the clone size is stated as once, few or many, or as a class when expanded; others skip it.

>TRBJ2-7|-|TRBV19|once
CASSAEGRASYEQYF
TGTGCCAGTAGTGCCGAAGGGCGGGCGTCCTACGAGCAGTACTTC
>TRBJ1-2|TRBD1|TRBV7-8|-
CASSTRDRGAENSYTF
TGTGCCAGCAGCACCCGGGACAGGGGCGCGGAAAATAGCTACACCTTC
>TRBJ1-5|-|TRBV20-1|few
CSASGSSNQPQHF
TGCAGTGCTAGCGGTAGTAGCAATCAGCCCCAGCATTTT
>TRBJ2-2|TRBD1|TRBV20-1|few
CSAMRAGQGPTGELFF
TGCAGTGCGATGCGGGCGGGACAGGGCCCCACCGGGGAGCTGTTTTTT
>TRBJ2-3|-|TRBV4-2|few
CASSQGGAGPDTQYF
TGTGCCAGCAGCCAAGGGGGGGCTGGTCCAGATACGCAGTATTTT
>TRBJ2-5|-|TRBV27|few
CASSFLSGGNQETQYF
TGTGCCAGCAGTTTTCTATCCGGGGGAAACCAAGAGACCCAGTACTTC
>TRBJ2-1|TRBD2|TRBV5-1|few
CASSLAGVPYNEQFF
TGCGCCAGCAGCTTAGCGGGAGTACCATACAATGAGCAGTTCTTC
>TRBJ1-5|TRBD1|TRBV7-2|-
CASSLFGQVVDQPQHF
TGTGCCAGCAGCTTATTCGGACAGGTCGTGGATCAGCCCCAGCATTTT
>TRBJ2-1|-|TRBV7-3|few
CASSLTVLAFNEQFF
TGTGCCAGCAGCTTAACGGTATTAGCTTTCAATGAGCAGTTCTTC
>TRBJ1-5|-|TRBV12-3/TRBV12-4|few
CASSWAVNQPQHF
TGTGCCAGCAGTTGGGCAGTCAATCAGCCCCAGCATTTT
>TRBJ2-2|TRBD1|TRBV7-2|few
CASSKGQGAYTGELFF
TGTGCCAGCAGCAAAGGACAGGGGGCGTACACCGGGGAGCTGTTTTTT
>TRBJ2-1|-|TRBV2|many
CASSKTQEYNEQFF
TGTGCCAGCAGTAAAACACAGGAGTACAATGAGCAGTTCTTC